The rows below give T cell receptor beta chains drawn from one sample of a study of T cell changes during pregnancy in multiple sclerosis. Profiling relied on immunoSEQ multiplex PCR, and the TCRdb table lists in-frame clones only, not all of them. The data show roughly 70,000 clones, about nine tenths seen once. The sequencing here drew on peripheral blood, taken before pregnancy. All receptors come from a female donor with multiple sclerosis, enrolled in a pregnancy study. Both conserved end residues are part of each CDR3. The order of the fields is D gene, J gene, V gene, clone size, CDR3 protein, CDR3 DNA. A D gene is named only where the DNA matches it firmly. Clone size is given for some rows only: seen once, a few or many times, or a class if the clone is expanded.

d_call: TRBD2; j_call: TRBJ2-5; v_call: TRBV19; clone_size: -; cdr3_aa: CASSITSGSTSQYF; cdr3_nt: TGTGCCAGTAGTATTACTAGCGGGAGTACGTCCCAGTACTTC
d_call: TRBD2; j_call: TRBJ2-1; v_call: TRBV7-3; clone_size: -; cdr3_aa: CASSLNPAGGYNEQFF; cdr3_nt: TGTGCCAGCAGCTTAAACCCAGCGGGGGGCTACAATGAGCAGTTCTTC
d_call: -; j_call: TRBJ1-1; v_call: TRBV19; clone_size: few; cdr3_aa: CASSRRTEAFF; cdr3_nt: TGTGCCAGTAGTCGGAGAACTGAAGCTTTCTTT
d_call: -; j_call: TRBJ1-2; v_call: TRBV6-5; clone_size: once; cdr3_aa: CASSYSAGLYGYTF; cdr3_nt: TGTGCCAGCAGTTACTCAGCAGGCCTCTATGGCTACACCTTC
d_call: -; j_call: TRBJ2-7; v_call: TRBV6-1; clone_size: -; cdr3_aa: CASTLGGQSTYEQYF; cdr3_nt: TGTGCCAGCACTCTCGGCGGACAGTCAACCTACGAGCAGTACTTC
d_call: -; j_call: TRBJ1-2; v_call: TRBV5-8; clone_size: -; cdr3_aa: CASSLETVSGYTF; cdr3_nt: TGTGCCAGCAGCTTGGAGACAGTTTCTGGCTACACCTTC
d_call: -; j_call: TRBJ2-7; v_call: TRBV2; clone_size: -; cdr3_aa: CASTTGPQTFYEQYF; cdr3_nt: TGTGCCAGCACCACAGGCCCCCAAACTTTCTACGAGCAGTACTTC
d_call: -; j_call: TRBJ2-7; v_call: TRBV5-4; clone_size: -; cdr3_aa: CASSLQMGAEQYF; cdr3_nt: TGTGCCAGCAGCTTGCAGATGGGGGCCGAGCAGTACTTC
d_call: -; j_call: TRBJ1-1; v_call: TRBV30; clone_size: -; cdr3_aa: CASTLQGFLSHTEAFF; cdr3_nt: TGTGCCTCCACTTTACAGGGTTTTCTCTCCCACACTGAAGCTTTCTTT
d_call: TRBD1; j_call: TRBJ2-7; v_call: TRBV2; clone_size: -; cdr3_aa: CASSESRTGSHYEQYF; cdr3_nt: TGTGCCAGCAGTGAGTCTCGGACAGGGTCACACTACGAGCAGTACTTC
d_call: -; j_call: TRBJ2-2; v_call: TRBV5-6; clone_size: -; cdr3_aa: CASRPKGIQVGELFF; cdr3_nt: TGTGCCAGCAGACCCAAGGGGATTCAGGTCGGGGAGCTGTTTTTT
d_call: TRBD1; j_call: TRBJ1-4; v_call: TRBV7-2; clone_size: -; cdr3_aa: CASSARQGAAGKLFF; cdr3_nt: TGTGCCAGCAGCGCAAGACAGGGTGCCGCGGGAAAACTGTTTTTT
d_call: TRBD1; j_call: TRBJ1-3; v_call: TRBV7-9; clone_size: -; cdr3_aa: CASSFSGGVDSGNTIYF; cdr3_nt: TGTGCCAGCAGCTTCTCAGGGGGCGTCGACTCTGGAAACACCATATATTTT
d_call: TRBD1; j_call: TRBJ1-1; v_call: TRBV10-3; clone_size: -; cdr3_aa: CAISESRTGADEAFF; cdr3_nt: TGTGCCATCAGTGAGTCCCGGACAGGGGCGGATGAAGCTTTCTTT
d_call: -; j_call: TRBJ2-5; v_call: TRBV9; clone_size: -; cdr3_aa: CASSGSGMTQYF; cdr3_nt: TGTGCCAGCAGCGGATCAGGGATGACCCAGTACTTC
d_call: TRBD1; j_call: TRBJ1-4; v_call: TRBV7-6; clone_size: -; cdr3_aa: CASSSRGTVANEKLFF; cdr3_nt: TGTGCCAGCAGCTCCCGCGGGACAGTAGCTAATGAAAAACTGTTTTTT
d_call: -; j_call: TRBJ2-5; v_call: TRBV9; clone_size: -; cdr3_aa: CASSPQATETQYF; cdr3_nt: TGTGCCAGCAGCCCCCAGGCTACGGAGACCCAGTACTTC
d_call: TRBD1; j_call: TRBJ2-2; v_call: TRBV7-2; clone_size: -; cdr3_aa: CASSYRQGNTGELFF; cdr3_nt: TGTGCCAGCAGCTACCGACAGGGAAACACCGGGGAGCTGTTTTTT
d_call: -; j_call: TRBJ1-1; v_call: TRBV29-1; clone_size: few; cdr3_aa: CSADESGGAFF; cdr3_nt: TGCAGCGCGGACGAGTCCGGGGGAGCTTTCTTT
d_call: -; j_call: TRBJ2-5; v_call: TRBV7-9; clone_size: -; cdr3_aa: CASSLGTGSGQETQYF; cdr3_nt: TGTGCCAGCAGCTTAGGAACAGGGAGCGGACAAGAGACCCAGTACTTC
d_call: TRBD1; j_call: TRBJ1-3; v_call: TRBV9; clone_size: -; cdr3_aa: CASSAQGADTIYF; cdr3_nt: TGTGCCAGCAGCGCACAGGGGGCGGACACCATATATTTT
d_call: TRBD1; j_call: TRBJ2-7; v_call: TRBV5-1; clone_size: -; cdr3_aa: CASSLEGTGGSYYEQYF; cdr3_nt: TGCGCCAGCAGCTTGGAAGGAACAGGGGGCTCCTACTACGAGCAGTACTTC
d_call: -; j_call: TRBJ1-1; v_call: TRBV18; clone_size: -; cdr3_aa: CASSGTGYTEAFF; cdr3_nt: TGTGCCAGCTCGGGCACAGGGTACACTGAAGCTTTCTTT
d_call: -; j_call: TRBJ2-3; v_call: TRBV5-1; clone_size: -; cdr3_aa: CASSLGGTYASTDTQYF; cdr3_nt: TGCGCCAGCAGCTTGGGGGGGACATACGCTAGCACAGATACGCAGTATTTT
d_call: -; j_call: TRBJ2-7; v_call: TRBV11-1; clone_size: -; cdr3_aa: CASSLARYEQYF; cdr3_nt: TGTGCCAGCAGCTTAGCCCGGTACGAGCAGTACTTC
d_call: -; j_call: TRBJ1-2; v_call: TRBV10-3; clone_size: -; cdr3_aa: CAISESGRNYGYTF; cdr3_nt: TGTGCCATCAGTGAGTCTGGGAGAAACTATGGCTACACCTTC
d_call: TRBD2; j_call: TRBJ2-2; v_call: TRBV9; clone_size: -; cdr3_aa: CASSLNGLAEDTGELFF; cdr3_nt: TGTGCCAGCAGCTTAAACGGCCTAGCGGAAGACACCGGGGAGCTGTTTTTT
d_call: TRBD1; j_call: TRBJ1-2; v_call: TRBV19; clone_size: few; cdr3_aa: CASSDGTGFNYGYTF; cdr3_nt: TGTGCCAGCTCTGACGGGACAGGGTTCAACTATGGCTACACCTTC
d_call: -; j_call: TRBJ1-2; v_call: TRBV29-1; clone_size: -; cdr3_aa: CSVESGSGRGTFSDFYGYTF; cdr3_nt: TGCAGCGTTGAATCAGGGTCTGGTCGGGGGACGTTCAGCGATTTCTATGGCTACACCTTC
d_call: -; j_call: TRBJ2-5; v_call: TRBV4-2; clone_size: -; cdr3_aa: CASSYTSQETQYF; cdr3_nt: TGTGCCAGCAGCTATACTTCTCAAGAGACCCAGTACTTC
d_call: -; j_call: TRBJ2-7; v_call: TRBV4-2; clone_size: once; cdr3_aa: CASSHPGTAFSYEQYF; cdr3_nt: TGTGCCAGCAGCCATCCCGGCACAGCCTTCTCCTACGAGCAGTACTTC
d_call: -; j_call: TRBJ1-5; v_call: TRBV4-1; clone_size: -; cdr3_aa: CDHRRRLTYSNQPQHF; cdr3_nt: TGCGACCATAGACGGCGGTTGACCTATAGCAATCAGCCCCAGCATTTT
d_call: TRBD1; j_call: TRBJ1-6; v_call: TRBV28; clone_size: -; cdr3_aa: CAGRTGGNNSPLHF; cdr3_nt: TGTGCCGGACGAACAGGGGGGAATAATTCACCCCTCCACTTT
d_call: -; j_call: TRBJ2-7; v_call: TRBV4-2; clone_size: -; cdr3_aa: CASSQDLQGSYEQYF; cdr3_nt: TGTGCCAGCAGCCAAGATCTCCAAGGGAGCTACGAGCAGTACTTC
d_call: -; j_call: TRBJ1-1; v_call: TRBV18; clone_size: -; cdr3_aa: CASSPPVLTEAFF; cdr3_nt: TGTGCCAGCTCACCCCCAGTCTTAACTGAAGCTTTCTTT
d_call: -; j_call: TRBJ2-7; v_call: TRBV6-4; clone_size: -; cdr3_aa: CASSFSSGTEQYF; cdr3_nt: TGTGCCAGCAGTTTTTCCTCAGGAACCGAGCAGTACTTC
d_call: -; j_call: TRBJ2-3; v_call: TRBV27; clone_size: -; cdr3_aa: CASSSPLRTDTQYF; cdr3_nt: TGTGCCAGCAGTTCCCCTCTGCGGACAGATACGCAGTATTTT
d_call: -; j_call: TRBJ1-2; v_call: TRBV27; clone_size: -; cdr3_aa: CASSITGSSGYTF; cdr3_nt: TGTGCCAGCAGTATCACAGGGTCGAGTGGCTACACCTTC
d_call: -; j_call: TRBJ2-1; v_call: TRBV7-3; clone_size: once; cdr3_aa: CASSSPGPYNEQFF; cdr3_nt: TGTGCCAGCAGCTCCCCTGGCCCCTACAATGAGCAGTTCTTC
d_call: TRBD2; j_call: TRBJ2-3; v_call: TRBV10-2; clone_size: -; cdr3_aa: CASSLAGGSDTQYF; cdr3_nt: TGCGCCAGCAGTCTAGCGGGAGGTTCAGATACGCAGTATTTT
d_call: TRBD1; j_call: TRBJ2-3; v_call: TRBV14; clone_size: -; cdr3_aa: CASSHRDRGRKDTQYF; cdr3_nt: TGTGCCAGCAGCCACCGTGACAGGGGGCGCAAAGATACGCAGTATTTT
d_call: -; j_call: TRBJ1-1; v_call: TRBV9; clone_size: -; cdr3_aa: CASSVLSIRDTEAFF; cdr3_nt: TGTGCCAGCAGCGTACTGAGTATTCGGGACACTGAAGCTTTCTTT